This T cell receptor beta chain was retrieved from a study of PD-L1 blockade in urothelial cancer. Study as a whole: Atezolizumab therapy began for patients around 2014, dosed at 1,200 mg intravenously every 3 weeks. The median number of T cells present in blood samples was some 140,000.

The germline gives CDR1 SGHNT, CDR2 YYREEE (reference sequence). CDR3 length: 15 residues. The V gene end was trimmed by 3 bases and the J gene end by 2 bases; junction bases not matched to a gene: 5. Time point indicated: peripheral blood 6 weeks after treatment start. The method was immunoSEQ multiplex PCR; TCRdb's version includes in-frame clones alone and lacks a portion of them. The top ten hold approximately 8.1% of the sample, which has about 30,000 clones, about nine tenths seen once. Sequencing was performed on PBMCs, taken around atezolizumab (anti-PD-L1) treatment. This sequence joins TRBV5-4 and TRBJ2-7; 10 bases agree with TRBD1. The TCR was taken from a man older than 75 with urothelial cancer. Written as DNA, the CDR3 is TGTGCCAGCAGCTCTGGTGGGACAGGGGCCTACGAGCAGTACTTC. Translated: CASSSGGTGAYEQYF. Variable domain in full (rest from reference TRBV5-4 and TRBJ2-7): ETGVTQSPTHLIKTRGQQVTLRCSSQSGHNTVSWYQQALGQGPQFIFQYYREEENGRGNFPPRFSGLQFPNYSSELNVNALELDDSALYLCASSSGGTGAYEQYFGPGTRLTVT.